A single sample is the source of the 15 T cell receptor beta chains below, sequenced in a study of blood T cell repertoires in COVID-19. Measured with immunoSEQ multiplex PCR; TCRdb has only the in-frame clones, and not every one. The repertoire holds under 250,000 clones, with around four fifths as singletons. The sequenced material came from peripheral blood. Source of these receptors: a woman aged 55-70 years who had recovered from COVID-19.

The chain joins TRBV27 to TRBJ2-3; D perhaps matches TRBD2 (6 bases). V dropped 3 bases and J dropped 4 bases, with 14 bases sitting between them. The germline CDR1 and CDR2 sequences are MNHEY and SMNVEV (reference sequence). The CDR3 has 15 residues. This CDR3 is CASSLEGIGADTQYF. CDR3 nucleotides: TGTGCCAGCAGTTTGGAGGGGATCGGGGCAGATACGCAGTATTTT.

This chain uses TRBV10-3 with TRBJ1-5, with 7 bases lining up with TRBD1. The CDR3 length is 14 residues. Trimming cost V 6 bases and J 2 bases; bases outside gene matches: 4. CDR1 ENHRY and CDR2 SYGVKD come from the germline V gene. CDR3 amino acids: CAIRSTGGNQPQHF. Written as DNA, the CDR3 is TGTGCCATCAGATCCACAGGGGGCAATCAGCCCCAGCATTTT.

This clone occurred once. V usage is TRBV27 and J usage is TRBJ1-1; no clear D gene. This CDR3 has 14 residues. The V end was cut by 5 bases, the J end by 1 base, with 11 bases between. Germline V CDR1 and CDR2: MNHEY, SMNVEV (reference sequence). CDR3 residues: CASSTQSENTEAFF. In DNA, the CDR3 is TGTGCCAGCAGTACCCAGAGCGAGAACACTGAAGCTTTCTTT.

The chain carries TRBV13 and TRBJ2-7, with TRBD1 identical over 10 bases. The V gene end was trimmed by 3 bases and the J gene end by 5 bases; junction bases not matched to a gene: 4. This CDR3 contains 14 residues. CDR1 PRHDT and CDR2 FYEKMQ come from the germline V gene (reference sequence). The CDR3 region is CASSFVGQGHEQYF. The CDR3 DNA follows: TGTGCCAGCAGCTTTGTGGGACAGGGGCACGAGCAGTACTTC.

The chain has TRBV3-1 (or the pseudogene TRBV3-2) and TRBJ1-1; tentatively, D is TRBD1 (5 bases). The CDR3 sequence is 13 residues long. The V gene's germline CDR1 is LGHDT and CDR2 YNNKEL (reference sequence). Trimming took 2 bases from V and 10 from J, leaving 14 bases between them. In nucleotides, the CDR3 is TGTGCCAGCAGCCAACTCCGACAGCAACTAGCTTTCTTT. Translation gives CASSQLRQQLAFF.

The J gene is TRBJ1-5, the V gene TRBV6-5; TRBD1 aligns across 7 bases. V shed 6 bases, J shed 3 bases, and the junction held 8 bases outside the gene matches. Germline CDR1 and CDR2: MNHEY and SVGAGI. CDR3 length: 15 amino acids. CDR3: CASSASGQNNQPQHF. CDR3 nucleotide sequence: TGTGCCAGCAGCGCCTCGGGACAGAACAATCAGCCCCAGCATTTT.

The chain employs TRBV5-4 and TRBJ1-2; 9 bases align to TRBD1. Germline CDR1 is SGHNT and CDR2 is YYREEE (reference sequence). The length of the CDR3 is 19 residues. Losses at the gene ends were 0 bases for V and 2 bases for J; bases not matched to a gene: 14. CDR3 amino acids: CASSLGWGTGKILNYGYTF. The CDR3, as DNA: TGTGCCAGCAGCTTGGGTTGGGGGACAGGGAAGATACTAAACTATGGCTACACCTTC.

Only one count was recorded for this clone. This chain connects TRBV18 to TRBJ2-2; tentative D call: TRBD2 (6 bases). Per the germline V gene, CDR1 is KGHSH and CDR2 is LQKENI. Trimming cost V 5 bases and J 6 bases, with 10 bases left between them. The length of the CDR3 is 13 residues. CDR3 bases: TGTGCCAGCTCAAGACTAGGGGCCGGGGAGCTGTTTTTT. Residues: CASSRLGAGELFF.

The chain recombines TRBV3-1 (or the pseudogene TRBV3-2) with TRBJ1-6; D may be TRBD1 (6 bases). With 2 bases removed from V and 9 bases from J, the gap between germline ends came to 11 bases. The CDR3 is made up of 14 amino acids. CDR1 and CDR2 (germline): LGHDT, YNNKEL (reference sequence). The chain's CDR3 is CASSQMGASSPLHF. The CDR3 region has the DNA TGTGCCAGCAGCCAAATGGGGGCGAGTTCACCCCTCCACTTT.

The gene calls are TRBV6-1 and TRBJ2-7, with D tentatively TRBD1 (5 bases). The CDR3 spans 15 residues. Germline V lookup: CDR1 MNHNS, CDR2 SASEGT. The V gene lost 1 base and the J gene lost 7 bases, with 17 bases spanning the gap. DNA of the CDR3: TGTGCCAGCAGTGAAGGGGAACAGGTGGGATGGGAGCAGTACTTC. Translated, it gives CASSEGEQVGWEQYF.

The gene calls are TRBV6-2 or TRBV6-3 and TRBJ2-3, with 15 bases that match TRBD2. V shed 0 bases and J 5 bases; nucleotides not matched to a gene: 6. CDR1 and CDR2 (germline): MNHEY, SVGEGT. The CDR3 is made up of 18 amino acids. CDR3 nucleotides: TGTGCCAGCAGTTACTCGCCGGGACTAGCGGGGGGCATAGATACGCAGTATTTT. Its translation is CASSYSPGLAGGIDTQYF.

The chain joins TRBV19 to TRBJ2-3, with 9 bases fitting TRBD2. Germline loops: CDR1 LNHDA, CDR2 SQIVND (reference sequence). There are 19 residues in the CDR3. V was clipped by 3 bases and J by 6 bases; unmatched bases: 19. This CDR3 reads CASSIAAIGLAWGLDTQYF. The CDR3 DNA follows: TGTGCCAGTAGTATCGCTGCAATAGGACTAGCGTGGGGGTTGGATACGCAGTATTTT.

The rearrangement links TRBV30 to TRBJ2-3; D is unresolved. Germline V gives CDR1 GTSNPN, CDR2 SVGIG (reference sequence). V was trimmed by 0 bases and J by 2 bases, leaving 9 bases between them. The CDR3 is 14 residues long. The CDR3 coding sequence is TGTGCCTGGAGTGTACCCGCTACCACAGATACGCAGTATTTT. This sequence encodes CAWSVPATTDTQYF.

V and J are TRBV7-9 and TRBJ2-7, with D maybe TRBD2 (7 bases). Trimming took 5 bases from V and 3 from J, leaving 14 bases between them. This CDR3 region has 14 residues. CDR1 SEHNR and CDR2 FQNEAQ come from the germline V gene (reference sequence). The CDR3 bases are TGTGCCAGCAGCCCGGGCGGGGGCAGCTACGAGCAGTACTTC. Protein sequence: CASSPGGGSYEQYF. Filled out from reference TRBV7-9 and TRBJ2-7, the complete variable domain reads DTGVSQNPRHKITKRGQNVTFRCDPISEHNRLYWYRQTLGQGPEFLTYFQNEAQLEKSRLLSDRFSAERPKGSFSTLEIQRTEQGDSAMYLCASSPGGGSYEQYFGPGTRLTVT.

As DNA, the CDR3 is TGCGCCAGCAGCTGGGGAGGGGAAAACACTGAAGCTTTCTTT. Protein: CASSWGGENTEAFF. This chain uses TRBV5-1 with TRBJ1-1; D might be TRBD1 (5 bases). This CDR3 contains 14 residues. The V end lost 3 bases, the J end lost 2 bases, and 11 bases lay between the germline ends. The V gene's germline CDR1 is SGHRS and CDR2 YFSETQ.